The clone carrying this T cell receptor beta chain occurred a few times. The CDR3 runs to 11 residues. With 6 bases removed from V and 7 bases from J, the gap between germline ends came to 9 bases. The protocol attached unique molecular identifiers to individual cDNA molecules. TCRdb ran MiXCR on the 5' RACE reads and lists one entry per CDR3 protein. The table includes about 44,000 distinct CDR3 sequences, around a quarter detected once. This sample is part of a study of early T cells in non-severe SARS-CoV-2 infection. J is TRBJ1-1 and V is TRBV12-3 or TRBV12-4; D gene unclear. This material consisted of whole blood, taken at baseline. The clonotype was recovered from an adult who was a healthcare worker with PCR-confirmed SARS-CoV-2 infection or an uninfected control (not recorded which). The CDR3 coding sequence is TGTGCCAGCAGGAAATTTAATGAAGCTTTCTTT. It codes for CASRKFNEAFF.